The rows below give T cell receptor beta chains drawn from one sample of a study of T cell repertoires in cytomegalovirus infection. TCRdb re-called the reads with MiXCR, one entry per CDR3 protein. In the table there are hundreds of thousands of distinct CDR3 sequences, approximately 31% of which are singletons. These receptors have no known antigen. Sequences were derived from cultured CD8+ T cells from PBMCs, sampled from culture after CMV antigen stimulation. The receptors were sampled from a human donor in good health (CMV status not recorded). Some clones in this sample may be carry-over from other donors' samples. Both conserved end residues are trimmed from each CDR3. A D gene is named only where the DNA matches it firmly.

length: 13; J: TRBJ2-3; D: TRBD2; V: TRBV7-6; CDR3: ASSRAAGAGDTQY
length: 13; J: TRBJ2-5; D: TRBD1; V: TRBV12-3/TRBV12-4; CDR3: ASSGTGGGEETQY
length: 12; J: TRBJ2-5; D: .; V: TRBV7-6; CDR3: ASSLPRRVGTQY
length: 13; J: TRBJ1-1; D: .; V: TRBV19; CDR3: ASTPYRGVGTEAF
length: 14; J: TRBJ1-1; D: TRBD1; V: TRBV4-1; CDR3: ASSQEGIRGSTEAF
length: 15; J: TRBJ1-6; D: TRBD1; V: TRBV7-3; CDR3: ASSLRGRGRDNSPLH
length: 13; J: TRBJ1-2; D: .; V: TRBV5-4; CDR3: ASSLNGVPNYGYT
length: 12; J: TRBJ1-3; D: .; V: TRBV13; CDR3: ASSLRTEPHTIY
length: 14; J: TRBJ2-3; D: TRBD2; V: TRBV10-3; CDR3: AISPGTSGVLDTQY
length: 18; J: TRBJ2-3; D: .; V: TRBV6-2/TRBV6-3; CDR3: ASSYPSSRGTSRGTDTQY
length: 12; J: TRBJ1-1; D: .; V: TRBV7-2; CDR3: ASSSLPDGFEAF
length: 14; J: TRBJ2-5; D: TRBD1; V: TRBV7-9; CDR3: ASSPRTGRLEETQY
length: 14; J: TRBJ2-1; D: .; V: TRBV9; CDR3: ASSPGGSGVYNEQF
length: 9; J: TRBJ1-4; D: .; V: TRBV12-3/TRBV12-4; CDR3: ASSLGGQLF
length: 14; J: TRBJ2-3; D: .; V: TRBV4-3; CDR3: ASSQDLDRGADTQY
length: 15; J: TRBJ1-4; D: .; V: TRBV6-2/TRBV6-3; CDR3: ASSYSNQGETEEKLF
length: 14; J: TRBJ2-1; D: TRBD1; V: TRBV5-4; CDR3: ASSLVSGQVYNEQF
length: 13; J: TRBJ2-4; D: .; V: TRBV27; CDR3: ASSLSLGAKNIQY
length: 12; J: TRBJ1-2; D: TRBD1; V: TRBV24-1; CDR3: ATSDTDRRGGYT
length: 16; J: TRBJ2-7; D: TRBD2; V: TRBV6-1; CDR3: ASSGVGLAVRGILEQY
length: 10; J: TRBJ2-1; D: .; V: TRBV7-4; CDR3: ASERQYNEQF
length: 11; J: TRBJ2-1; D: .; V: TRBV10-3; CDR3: ASTSGRGDEQF
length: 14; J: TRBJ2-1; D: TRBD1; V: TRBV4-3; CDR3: ASSPGTGARRVEQF
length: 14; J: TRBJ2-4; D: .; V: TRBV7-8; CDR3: ASSFPPRSPKNIQY
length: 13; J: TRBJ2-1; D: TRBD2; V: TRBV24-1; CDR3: ATGLAGGFYNEQF
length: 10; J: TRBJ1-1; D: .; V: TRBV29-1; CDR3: SVFRANTEAF
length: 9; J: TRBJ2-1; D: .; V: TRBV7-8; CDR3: ACLMGDHAF
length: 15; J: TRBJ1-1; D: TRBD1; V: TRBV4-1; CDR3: VSSLLLSTGLNTEAF
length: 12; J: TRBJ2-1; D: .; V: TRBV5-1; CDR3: ASSSSAPYNEQF
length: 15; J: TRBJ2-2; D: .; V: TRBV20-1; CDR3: SARGGGLTSNTGELF
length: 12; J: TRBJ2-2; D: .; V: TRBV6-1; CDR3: ASNSVGTTGELF
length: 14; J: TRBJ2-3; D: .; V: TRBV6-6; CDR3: ASTYGMGEVFDTQY
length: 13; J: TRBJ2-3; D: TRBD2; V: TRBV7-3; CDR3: ASSASGAGGDTQY
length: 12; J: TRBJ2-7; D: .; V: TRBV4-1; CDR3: ASSQDVAAYEQY
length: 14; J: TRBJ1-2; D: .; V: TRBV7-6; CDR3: ASSLGYSQANYGYT
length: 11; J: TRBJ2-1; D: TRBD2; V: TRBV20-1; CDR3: SLLAGDYNEQF
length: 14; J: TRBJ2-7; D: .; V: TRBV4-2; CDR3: ASSQELLRTGHEQY
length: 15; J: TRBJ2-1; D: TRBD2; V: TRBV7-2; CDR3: ASSLPGGASYYNEQF
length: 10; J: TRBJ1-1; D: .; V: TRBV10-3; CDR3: AISESVGSAF
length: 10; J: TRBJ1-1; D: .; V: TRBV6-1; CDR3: ASRKLYTEAF
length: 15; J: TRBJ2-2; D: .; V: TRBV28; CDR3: ASSNTGLWGTTGELF
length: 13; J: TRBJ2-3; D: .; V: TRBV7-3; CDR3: ASSLTGSGTDTQY
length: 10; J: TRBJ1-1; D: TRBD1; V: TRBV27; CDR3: ASSRSRGLAF
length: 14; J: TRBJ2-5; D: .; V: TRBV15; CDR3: ATSREEGLGQETQY
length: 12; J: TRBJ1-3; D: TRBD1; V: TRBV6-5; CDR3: ASRFRGSGNTIY